Following are 20 T cell receptor beta chains from one sample sequenced in a study of blood T cell repertoires in COVID-19 (dated by TCRdb to about 2020). Library prep was done by the immunoSEQ multiplex PCR assay. The table was pulled from immuneACCESS by TCRdb, which kept in-frame rearrangements only. Such tables lose some clones; where checked, under half of the loss comes from unresolved V genes, and the rest has no known cause. The sample table records 200,000 to 300,000 clones; approximately 84% of these occur just once. The top ten hold about 3.5% of the sample. The sequenced sample was PBMCs or T cells enriched from blood (not recorded which). The receptor source for this set is a middle-aged woman with acute COVID-19.

This chain uses TRBV25-1 with TRBJ2-7; possibly TRBD1 for D (6 bases). The CDR3 runs 15 residues. Deletions cut 2 bases from V and 5 bases from J, with 16 bases between. Germline loops: CDR1 MGHDK, CDR2 SYGVNS. For the CDR3, the DNA is TGTGCCAGCAGTGAAACCCGGGACACTGGACACGAGCAGTACTTC. Its translation is CASSETRDTGHEQYF.

V is TRBV27 and J is TRBJ2-2, with 7 bases identical to TRBD1. From germline, CDR1 is MNHEY and CDR2 SMNVEV (reference sequence). With V trimmed by 7 bases and J by 6 bases, 14 bases remained unmatched. CDR3 length: 16 amino acids. CDR3 sequence (DNA): TGTGCCAGCACGCGACAAGGGACAGTAGGATCCGGGGAGCTGTTTTTT. It specifies CASTRQGTVGSGELFF.

The chain links TRBV6-2 or TRBV6-3 to TRBJ2-7, with TRBD2 matching 7 bases. Germline CDR1 is MNHEY and CDR2 is SVGEGT. The ends lost 0 bases at V and 6 bases at J; junction bases unmatched: 8. There are 15 residues in the CDR3. DNA for the CDR3: TGTGCCAGCAGTTACTCGATTGGGAGGGCCGGCGAGCAGTACTTC. This encodes CASSYSIGRAGEQYF.

Note on this clone: One junction end disagrees with the germline gene, perhaps due to a read error. The chain combines TRBV2 with TRBJ1-1, with TRBD1 matching 8 bases. The CDR3 is made up of 12 amino acids. CDR1 is SNHLY and CDR2 is FYNNEI in the germline V gene. CDR3 protein: CASSPGQAEAFF. In nucleotides, the CDR3 is TGTGCCAGCAGTCCGGGACAGGCTGAGGCTTTCTTT.

The rearrangement uses TRBV27 and TRBJ2-2; D unclear. V was trimmed by 2 bases and J by 6 bases, leaving 7 bases between them. Germline assignment: CDR1 MNHEY and CDR2 SMNVEV (reference sequence). This CDR3 is 13 amino acids long. CDR3 loop: CASSLLAAGELFF. The CDR3 coding sequence is TGTGCCAGCAGTTTACTTGCGGCCGGGGAGCTGTTTTTT.

This chain connects TRBV18 to TRBJ1-1, with D possibly TRBD1 on 5 matching bases. V was trimmed by 2 bases and J by 4 bases, leaving 14 bases between them. The CDR3 extends over 15 amino acids. The germline V gene has CDR1 KGHSH and CDR2 LQKENI. CDR3: CASSPTSGGTTEAFF. In DNA, the CDR3 is TGTGCCAGCTCACCAACGTCGGGGGGGACCACTGAAGCTTTCTTT.

The chain carries TRBV27 and TRBJ2-7; 10 bases fit TRBD2. Germline CDR1 is MNHEY and CDR2 is SMNVEV (reference sequence). The length of the CDR3 is 16 residues. V shed 2 bases and J 4 bases; nucleotides not matched to a gene: 8. CDR3 bases: TGTGCCAGCAGTTTAACCTTCCCTAGCGGGGGTTACGAGCAGTACTTC. Translation: CASSLTFPSGGYEQYF.

The chain carries TRBV11-2 and TRBJ2-1; TRBD2 matches at 11 bases. Germline CDR1 is SGHAT and CDR2 is FQNNGV. This CDR3 has 16 amino acids. V gave up 4 bases and J gave up 4 bases; unmatched junction bases: 6. The CDR3 DNA reads as TGTGCCAGCAGCTACCGGGGACTAGCGGAATACAATGAGCAGTTCTTC. Translating gives CASSYRGLAEYNEQFF.

This clone was seen only once. The genes are TRBV25-1 and TRBJ1-1; maybe TRBD1 (5 bases). Germline V gene data show CDR1 as MGHDK and CDR2 as SYGVNS. This CDR3 contains 14 residues. V was trimmed by 7 bases and J by 3 bases, leaving 15 bases between them. The CDR3: CASKKGGGDTEAFF. CDR3 sequence (DNA): TGTGCCAGCAAAAAAGGCGGGGGGGACACTGAAGCTTTCTTT.

This chain uses TRBV4-1 with TRBJ2-5; 7 nucleotides match TRBD2. The CDR3 is 14 residues long. V gave up 1 base and J gave up 1 base; unmatched junction bases: 0. Germline values: CDR1 MGHRA, CDR2 YSYEKL. CDR3 in amino acids: CASSQGTSQETQYF. The CDR3 DNA is TGCGCCAGCAGCCAAGGGACTAGCCAAGAGACCCAGTACTTC.

Only a few counts were recorded for this clone. The chain combines TRBV30 with TRBJ2-7; D is undetermined. This CDR3 has 13 residues. V shed 1 base and J shed 2 bases, with 9 bases lying between them. The germline CDR1 and CDR2 sequences are GTSNPN and SVGIG (reference sequence). The CDR3 here is CAWSGTGTYEQYF. The CDR3 DNA reads TGTGCCTGGAGTGGTACTGGTACCTACGAGCAGTACTTC.

V usage is TRBV12-2 and J usage is TRBJ1-2; the DNA was not used to check the table's D call, TRBD1. TRBV12-2 is shown as a pseudogene. The CDR3 is 17 residues long. This CDR3 reads CASRFSCSKQGGIGYTF. The CDR3 nucleotides are TGTGCAAGTCGCTTTTCATGCTCCAAACAGGGGGGGATTGGCTACACCTTC.

V gene TRBV6-5 combines with J gene TRBJ2-7; 8 bases align to TRBD2. Unmatched junction bases numbered 4, after V lost 0 bases and J lost 6 bases. CDR1 is MNHEY, CDR2 SVGAGI, per germline. The CDR3 length is 14 residues. CDR3 coding DNA: TGTGCCAGCAGTTACTCGGCTAGCGGGCTCGAGCAGTACTTC. Amino acid sequence: CASSYSASGLEQYF.

The rearrangement joins TRBV19 to TRBJ2-2; TRBD1 aligns across 7 bases. CDR1 and CDR2 from the germline V gene are LNHDA and SQIVND (reference sequence). This CDR3 spans 14 amino acids. The ends lost 6 bases at V and 5 bases at J; junction bases unmatched: 6. As DNA, the CDR3 is TGTGCCAGTAGACAGGGGTGGGGTACCGGGGAGCTGTTTTTT. It codes for CASRQGWGTGELFF.

This clone was recorded once. The chain has TRBV11-3 and TRBJ2-5; D perhaps matches TRBD2 (6 bases). The CDR3 sequence is 14 residues long. Trimming took off 3 bases at V and 5 bases at J, with 13 bases between the two ends. Germline V CDR1 and CDR2: SGHNT, YENEEA. The DNA for the CDR3 is TGTGCCAGCAGCTTCGGGGGAGGCGATGAGACCCAGTACTTC. The encoded protein is CASSFGGGDETQYF.

The gene calls are TRBV5-1 and TRBJ2-7; a possible D gene is TRBD2 (5 bases). Per germline, CDR1 SGHRS and CDR2 YFSETQ. The CDR3 contains 16 residues. V lost 2 bases and J lost 5, with 20 bases in between. CDR3 coding DNA: TGCGCCAGCAGCTTTAGAGGGAGTTCCGGCGGCGACGAGCAGTACTTC. Translation gives CASSFRGSSGGDEQYF.

This sequence joins TRBV19 and TRBJ1-1, with 7 nucleotides matching TRBD1. The CDR3 length is 15 residues. The germline V gene encodes CDR1 LNHDA and CDR2 SQIVND (reference sequence). V gave up 5 bases and J gave up 11 bases; unmatched junction bases: 17. CDR3 nucleotides: TGTGCCAGTAGTTCCTTAAGGGGGCATGAGCTGGGGGCTTTCTTT. It yields the protein CASSSLRGHELGAFF.

The V call is TRBV5-1, the J call TRBJ2-1, with a possible D match to TRBD2 (5 bases). The CDR3 runs to 15 residues. Germline V CDR1 and CDR2: SGHRS, YFSETQ. The ends were cut back, 4 bases at V and 1 base at J, with 12 bases in the middle. CDR3 loop: CASSREERSYNEQFF. In nucleotides, the CDR3 is TGCGCCAGCAGCCGCGAGGAGCGGTCCTACAATGAGCAGTTCTTC.

The chain employs TRBV7-2 and TRBJ2-7, with a weak D call TRBD1 (6 bases). The CDR3 extends over 17 amino acids. Trimming left V 1 base short and J 5 bases short, with 21 bases between. Germline-derived CDR1 and CDR2 are SGHTA and FQGNSA. In DNA form, the CDR3 reads TGTGCCAGCAGCTTAGGTTTAAGAATACAGGGCGGCCACGAGCAGTACTTC. Its protein product is CASSLGLRIQGGHEQYF.

This sequence joins TRBV4-2 and TRBJ1-2; TRBD1 matches at 7 bases. CDR3 size: 19 residues. CDR1 is LGHNA, CDR2 YNFKEQ, per germline. V trimming: 3 bases; J trimming: 3 bases; junction bases outside the gene matches: 19. CDR3 loop: CASSHSSGTEVARHYGYTF. In nucleotides, the CDR3 is TGTGCCAGCAGCCATTCCTCCGGGACAGAAGTGGCGAGGCACTATGGCTACACCTTC.